Below are 14 T cell receptor beta chains sequenced from a single sample in a study of lymphopenia after photon versus proton radiotherapy. TCRdb's table, derived via immunoSEQ multiplex PCR, lists solely in-frame clones and lacks some. The sample has more than 15,000 clones; roughly four fifths are singletons. Here the sequenced sample was peripheral blood, taken from a patient treated with photon-based radiotherapy. These receptors came from a woman aged 45-65 years with pancreatic cancer.

The gene calls are TRBV6-5 and TRBJ1-2; no reliable D call. CDR3 length: 12 residues. The V end was cut by 4 bases, the J end by 8 bases, with 11 bases between. In germline, CDR1 is MNHEY, CDR2 SVGAGI. As DNA, the CDR3 is TGTGCCAGCAGTTCCCGCTTAATAGGCTACACCTTC. It encodes CASSSRLIGYTF.

The V gene is TRBV29-1, the J gene TRBJ2-6, with TRBD2 as a possible D gene (6 bases). The CDR3 has 17 residues. The V end lost 3 bases, the J end lost 4 bases, and 19 bases lay between the germline ends. Germline lookup yields CDR1 SQVTM and CDR2 ANQGSEA. CDR3 in DNA: TGCAGCGTTGATGGGTGGTCGGAGGGATCAGGGGCCAACGTCCTGACTTTC. This codes for CSVDGWSEGSGANVLTF.

The chain links TRBV7-8 to TRBJ1-6; D perhaps matches TRBD1 (5 bases). The germline V and J ends were trimmed by 8 bases and 1 base, with 15 bases remaining between them. This CDR3 has 16 residues. The V gene's germline CDR1 is SGHVS and CDR2 FQNEAQ. Here the CDR3 DNA reads TGTGCCAGCGCCGGGGGATTAGGTTCCTATAATTCACCCCTCCACTTT. Translating it yields CASAGGLGSYNSPLHF.

This clone was detected a few times. This CDR3 is CASSFNGGVRGQQYF. In DNA form, the CDR3 reads TGTGCCAGCAGCTTTAATGGGGGGGTCCGCGGACAGCAGTACTTC. The chain recombines TRBV5-4 with TRBJ2-7, with 7 bases aligning to TRBD2. V shed 2 bases, J shed 8 bases, and the junction held 13 bases outside the gene matches. This CDR3 is 15 amino acids long. Germline V gene lookup returns CDR1 SGHNT and CDR2 YYREEE (reference sequence).

The gene calls are TRBV7-8 and TRBJ2-7, with 7 bases fitting TRBD1. Germline V gene sequence: CDR1 SGHVS, CDR2 FQNEAQ. V gave up 5 bases and J gave up 6 bases; unmatched junction bases: 13. The CDR3 totals 15 residues. The CDR3 bases are TGTGCCAGCAGCCGGACGTTGACAGGGATCTCCGAGCAGTACTTC. As protein: CASSRTLTGISEQYF.

This clone has just one count. The chain is built from TRBV6-1 and TRBJ2-7; weak D call: TRBD1 (7 bases). The CDR3 runs 16 residues. CDR1 and CDR2 (germline): MNHNS, SASEGT. Trimming took 0 bases from V and 2 from J, leaving 14 bases between them. In nucleotides, the CDR3 is TGTGCCAGCAGTGAAGCGCTAGCAGGGGGGACCTACGAGCAGTACTTC. This gives the protein CASSEALAGGTYEQYF.

V gene TRBV18 combines with J gene TRBJ2-7; D assignment may be TRBD1 or TRBD2 (5 bases each). Germline V gives CDR1 KGHSH, CDR2 LQKENI. V was trimmed by 0 bases and J by 2 bases, leaving 11 bases between them. There are 15 residues in the CDR3. CDR3 sequence: CASSPPQGPTYEQYF. CDR3 coding DNA: TGTGCCAGCTCACCACCCCAGGGACCGACCTACGAGCAGTACTTC.

In DNA, the CDR3 is TGTGCCAGCAGAAGGACAGCCAACTCTAACTATGGCTACACCTTC. Residues: CASRRTANSNYGYTF. This chain links TRBV6-1 with TRBJ1-2; a possible D gene is TRBD1 (6 bases). The CDR3 spans 15 residues. V was clipped by 6 bases and J by 0 bases, with 14 bases between them. The germline V gene has CDR1 MNHNS and CDR2 SASEGT.

DNA of the CDR3: TGCGCCAGCGGCCGAGGACAGGCGACCTACAATGAGCAGTTCTTC. It is translated as CASGRGQATYNEQFF. This rearrangement joins TRBV5-1 to TRBJ2-1; 7 nucleotides align to TRBD1. The CDR3 spans 15 residues. V gave up 7 bases and J gave up 2 bases; unmatched junction bases: 9. Germline V gives CDR1 SGHRS, CDR2 YFSETQ.

The CDR3 DNA sequence: TGTGCCTGGAGTGTACTCCGGGCCAAATGGGGTAGCTATGGCTACACCTTC. This codes for CAWSVLRAKWGSYGYTF. The V gene is TRBV30, the J gene TRBJ1-2; D remains unclear. Germline CDR1 and CDR2: GTSNPN and SVGIG (reference sequence). V lost 0 bases, J lost 4 bases, and 21 bases lay in between. The CDR3 is 17 residues long.

This chain connects TRBV9 to TRBJ1-2; maybe TRBD1 (6 bases). CDR3 length equals 19 residues. Deletions cut 0 bases from V and 6 bases from J, with 27 bases between. Germline V lookup: CDR1 SGDLS, CDR2 YYNGEE. For the CDR3, the DNA is TGTGCCAGCAGCGTAGGGTCGTACCCCTTTTCGAGGAGACAGGATGGCTACACCTTC. Its protein product is CASSVGSYPFSRRQDGYTF. The whole variable domain, filled in from reference TRBV9 and TRBJ1-2, reads DSGVTQTPKHLITATGQRVTLRCSPRSGDLSVYWYQQSLDQGLQFLIQYYNGEERAKGNILERFSAQQFPDLHSELNLSSLELGDSALYFCASSVGSYPFSRRQDGYTFGSGTRLTVV.

The chain uses TRBV9 and TRBJ2-5, with 10 nucleotides matching TRBD1. After removal of 3 bases from V and 5 bases from J, the junction contained 10 bases not matched to a gene. CDR1 SGDLS and CDR2 YYNGEE come from the germline V gene. The CDR3 has 16 amino acids. CDR3: CASSENPTGGRETQYF. As DNA, the CDR3 is TGTGCCAGCAGCGAGAACCCGACAGGGGGCCGGGAGACCCAGTACTTC.

Remarks on this clone: This specimen includes other DNA sequences encoding the same CDR3. The rearrangement joins TRBV21-1 to TRBJ2-5; the table's D call of TRBD2 was not tested on the DNA. TRBV21-1 has pseudogene status. This CDR3 contains 16 residues. In nucleotides, the CDR3 is TGTGCCAGCAGCATTAGCGGGAGGGGGCGGAGAGAGACCCAGTACTTC. Amino acids: CASSISGRGRRETQYF.

This chain's CDR3 is CASSEGDSSSTDTQYF. The CDR3 DNA sequence: TGTGCCAGCAGCGAGGGGGACAGTTCTAGCACAGATACGCAGTATTTT. The J gene is TRBJ2-3, the V gene TRBV9, with 7 nucleotides matching TRBD1. The CDR3 is 16 residues long. The germline CDR1 and CDR2 sequences are SGDLS and YYNGEE. The ends lost 3 bases at V and 0 bases at J; junction bases unmatched: 7.